Included here is one T cell receptor beta chain sequence, with context. The sample belongs to a study of molecular identifiers for immune sequencing clone quantification. TCRdb called the PCR reads again in MiXCR, with one record for every CDR3 protein. The table lists around 480,000 distinct CDR3 sequences, under 30% of them singletons. The CDR3 spans 17 residues. Germline CDR1 reads MNHEY; CDR2 reads SVGEGT. V was trimmed by 5 bases and J by 0 bases, leaving 19 bases between them. The chain links TRBV6-2 or TRBV6-3 to TRBJ1-1; a possible D gene is TRBD1 (6 bases). This TCR was recovered from a human donor in good health. Some libraries in this study had Jurkat cell RNA spiked in. What was sequenced was naive CD8+ T cells from blood, with Jurkat cell RNA spiked in. Subset indicated: FACS-sorted CD8+CD4-CCR7+CD45RA+ naive T cells. CDR3 amino acids: CASSLDRPTFMNTEAFF. CDR3 DNA sequence: TGTGCCAGCAGTCTCGACAGGCCCACATTTATGAACACTGAAGCTTTCTTT.